One sample yielded the 25 T cell receptor beta chains listed below, sequenced in a study of cytomegalovirus exposure and HLA in healthy donors. Primers for the PCR totalled 60 Vbeta and 13 Jbeta. Clones were read by immunoSEQ multiplex PCR, and TCRdb kept only the in-frame ones, dropping some. Seen here are a few hundred thousand clones, around 83% observed once, and the top ten hold 1.4%. The specimen sequenced was PBMCs. These receptor sequences come from a girl aged 10 to 17 in good health and CMV-seronegative.

The V and J genes are TRBV15 and TRBJ1-4; TRBD1 is a possible D gene (5 bases). There are 15 residues in the CDR3. Germline loops: CDR1 LNHNV, CDR2 YYDKDF (reference sequence). V lost 6 bases, J lost 7 bases, and 18 bases lay in between. The CDR3 bases are TGTGCCACCAGTACACCACAGGTTATGGGTGAAAAACTGTTTTTT. Its translation: CATSTPQVMGEKLFF.

The J gene is TRBJ1-5, the V gene TRBV5-1; no clear D gene. Trimming removed 3 bases from V and 0 bases from J, with 25 bases in between. Looked up from germline, CDR1 is SGHRS and CDR2 is YFSETQ. CDR3 length: 20 amino acids. CDR3 nucleotide sequence: TGCGCCAGCAGCTGCCGATCGAGGGTCAACGAAACCAATAGCAATCAGCCCCAGCATTTT. It encodes CASSCRSRVNETNSNQPQHF.

The chain uses TRBV5-1 and TRBJ2-5; the match to TRBD1 covers 11 bases. V gave up 4 bases and J gave up 5 bases; unmatched junction bases: 7. The CDR3 runs to 15 residues. The V gene's germline CDR1 is SGHRS and CDR2 YFSETQ. CDR3 sequence reads: CASSAGDRGTETQYF. The CDR3 DNA reads TGCGCCAGCAGCGCCGGGGACAGGGGGACGGAGACCCAGTACTTC.

The rearrangement uses TRBV6-6 and TRBJ2-7, with 8 bases fitting TRBD2. V trimming: 7 bases; J trimming: 4 bases; junction bases outside the gene matches: 9. Germline loops: CDR1 MNHNY, CDR2 SVGAGI (reference sequence). The CDR3 runs to 14 residues. In DNA form, the CDR3 reads TGTGCCAGCACCCCCAGCGGGAGCGCGTACGAGCAGTACTTC. Residues: CASTPSGSAYEQYF.

The chain links TRBV6-6 to TRBJ2-7, with 12 bases matching TRBD2. This CDR3 contains 14 residues. Germline values: CDR1 MNHNY, CDR2 SVGAGI (reference sequence). Trimming cost V 5 bases and J 4 bases; bases outside gene matches: 3. The CDR3 here is CASSGLAGNYEQYF. DNA of the CDR3: TGTGCCAGCAGTGGACTAGCGGGAAATTACGAGCAGTACTTC.

This chain uses TRBV7-8 with TRBJ2-7; the match to TRBD1 covers 7 bases. The V segment lost 0 bases and the J segment 0 bases; nucleotides outside the gene matches: 2. The germline gives CDR1 SGHVS, CDR2 FQNEAQ. The CDR3 length is 15 residues. This CDR3 is CASSLAGTDSYEQYF. CDR3 in DNA: TGTGCCAGCAGCTTAGCCGGGACAGACTCCTACGAGCAGTACTTC. The full variable domain, with the rest looked up from reference TRBV7-8 and TRBJ2-7, is GAGVSQSPRYKVAKRGQDVALRCDPISGHVSLFWYQQALGQGPEFLTYFQNEAQLDKSGLPSDRFFAERPEGSVSTLKIQRTQQEDSAVYLCASSLAGTDSYEQYFGPGTRLTVT.

The J gene is TRBJ2-1, the V gene TRBV5-1, with TRBD2 matching 9 bases. Germline V gene sequence: CDR1 SGHRS, CDR2 YFSETQ. This CDR3 comprises 16 residues. Unmatched junction bases numbered 1, after V lost 0 bases and J lost 0 bases. The CDR3 is CASSLGLADSYNEQFF. The CDR3 DNA reads as TGCGCCAGCAGCTTGGGACTAGCGGACTCCTACAATGAGCAGTTCTTC.

The gene calls are TRBV30 and TRBJ2-1; 12 bases are shared with TRBD2. The J segment lost 9 bases and the V segment lost 2 bases, leaving 8 bases of the junction unmatched. The germline V gene has CDR1 GTSNPN and CDR2 SVGIG (reference sequence). The CDR3 consists of 15 residues. This chain's CDR3 is CAWSPPTSGSIEQFF. The CDR3 bases are TGTGCCTGGAGTCCCCCGACTAGCGGGAGTATTGAGCAGTTCTTC.

The CDR3, as DNA: TGCAGCGTTTCATTGCGGGGGGAGAGTATGGTGCTGTTTTTT. As protein: CSVSLRGESMVLFF. The chain combines TRBV29-1 with TRBJ2-2; 8 bases align to TRBD2. Germline values: CDR1 SQVTM, CDR2 ANQGSEA. This CDR3 is built from 14 residues. The J segment lost 13 bases and the V segment lost 5 bases, leaving 15 bases of the junction unmatched.

This chain connects TRBV9 to TRBJ1-5; the D gene is possibly TRBD1 (6 bases). Per the germline V gene, CDR1 is SGDLS and CDR2 is YYNGEE. V was clipped by 0 bases and J by 5 bases, with 9 bases between them. The CDR3 extends over 14 amino acids. The CDR3 DNA reads TGTGCCAGCAGCGTAGGGGACAACTATCAGCCCCAGCATTTT. Translation gives CASSVGDNYQPQHF.

This rearrangement joins TRBV6-1 to TRBJ1-1, with a possible D match to TRBD1 (6 bases). CDR1 MNHNS and CDR2 SASEGT come from the germline V gene. This CDR3 has 12 residues. V was shortened by 6 bases and J by 10 bases, with 15 bases between the two germline ends. The CDR3 bases are TGTGCCAGCAGCCACAGGGTTTTGGTAGCTTTCTTT. As protein: CASSHRVLVAFF.

The chain has TRBV6-5 and TRBJ2-1; D is ambiguous. V was pared by 6 bases and J by 8 bases, with 8 bases between. The CDR3 spans 11 residues. Germline V CDR1 and CDR2: MNHEY, SVGAGI. The DNA for the CDR3 is TGTGCCAGCAGGTCCCTAGATGAGCAGTTCTTC. Translated: CASRSLDEQFF.

The chain is built from TRBV19 and TRBJ2-2; D remains ambiguous. V lost 9 bases to trimming and J lost 7 bases, with 21 bases between them. The CDR3 sequence is 15 residues long. In germline, CDR1 is LNHDA, CDR2 SQIVND (reference sequence). The CDR3 nucleotides are TGTGCCAGCCAAAACGGGTATGCAAACGGCGGGGAGCTGTTTTTT. Translation gives CASQNGYANGGELFF.

This clone was recorded only once. The chain employs TRBV5-8 and TRBJ2-1, with 7 bases aligning to TRBD2. Germline V CDR1 and CDR2: SGHTS, YDEGEE. This CDR3 comprises 13 residues. With V trimmed by 1 base and J by 8 bases, 3 bases remained unmatched. The CDR3: CASSLRLAHEQFF. The DNA for the CDR3 is TGTGCCAGCAGCTTGCGACTAGCCCATGAGCAGTTCTTC.

V is TRBV6-1 and J is TRBJ1-2; 8 nucleotides align to TRBD1. The CDR3 covers 16 residues. The junction had 12 bases not matched to a gene; V was cut back by 2 bases and J by 7 bases. The germline V gene has CDR1 MNHNS and CDR2 SASEGT. Here the CDR3 reads CASSEIGTGWTLGYTF. The DNA for the CDR3 is TGTGCCAGCAGTGAAATTGGGACAGGCTGGACTCTTGGCTACACCTTC.

This clone was detected only a few times. The chain joins TRBV5-1 to TRBJ1-2; D possibly corresponds to TRBD1 (6 bases). Germline CDR1 is SGHRS and CDR2 is YFSETQ. V was cut by 4 bases and J by 5 bases, with 9 bases left in between. This CDR3 region has 12 residues. In DNA, the CDR3 is TGCGCCAGCAGCGGGACAAAGTATGGCTACACCTTC. It specifies CASSGTKYGYTF. Drawing the rest from reference TRBV5-1 and TRBJ1-2, the complete variable domain is KAGVTQTPRYLIKTRGQQVTLSCSPISGHRSVSWYQQTPGQGLQFLFEYFSETQRNKGNFPGRFSGRQFSNSRSEMNVSTLELGDSALYLCASSGTKYGYTFGSGTRLTVV.

The CDR3 here is CASSLFRGNGYTF. CDR3 in DNA: TGTGCCAGCAGTTTATTCAGGGGTAATGGCTACACCTTC. This rearrangement joins TRBV28 to TRBJ1-2, with D maybe TRBD1 (6 bases). The CDR3 contains 13 residues. With 1 base removed from V and 6 bases from J, the gap between germline ends came to 9 bases. Germline V gene sequence: CDR1 MDHEN, CDR2 SYDVKM.

This clone has only one observation. The gene calls are TRBV28 and TRBJ2-3; 10 nucleotides align to TRBD2. CDR1 and CDR2 from the germline V gene are MDHEN and SYDVKM. The CDR3 is 13 amino acids. J lost 5 bases, V lost 9 bases, and 5 bases had no gene match. CDR3 coding DNA: TGTGCCAGTGAGCGGGGGGGTGGAGATACGCAGTATTTT. Protein sequence: CASERGGGDTQYF.

The chain couples TRBV28 to TRBJ2-2; tentatively, D is TRBD1 (5 bases). Germline assignment: CDR1 MDHEN and CDR2 SYDVKM. This CDR3 is 15 amino acids long. V dropped 3 bases and J dropped 0 bases, with 8 bases sitting between them. As DNA, the CDR3 is TGTGCCAGCAGTTTGGGGCAATCGAACACCGGGGAGCTGTTTTTT. It encodes CASSLGQSNTGELFF.

The chain joins TRBV19 to TRBJ1-5, with 9 bases fitting TRBD1. V shed 3 bases and J 2 bases; nucleotides not matched to a gene: 14. This CDR3 contains 19 residues. CDR1 LNHDA and CDR2 SQIVND come from the germline V gene (reference sequence). The CDR3 loop reads CASSMGRGQGHLGNQPQHF. In DNA, the CDR3 is TGTGCCAGTAGTATGGGGCGGGGACAGGGTCATCTGGGCAATCAGCCCCAGCATTTT.

The chain links TRBV15 to TRBJ2-5; D is unclear. The CDR3 totals 11 residues. Deletions cut 3 bases from V and 5 bases from J, with 4 bases between. Germline CDR1 and CDR2: LNHNV and YYDKDF (reference sequence). The CDR3 coding sequence is TGTGCCACCAGCAGCCGGGAGACCCAGTACTTC. It specifies CATSSRETQYF.

This clone was detected only once. The chain combines TRBV5-4 with TRBJ2-5; TRBD2 agrees at 8 bases. This CDR3 comprises 15 residues. Germline V gene sequence: CDR1 SGHNT, CDR2 YYREEE (reference sequence). V was pared by 4 bases and J by 0 bases, with 5 bases of the junction left unmatched. CDR3 DNA sequence: TGTGCCAGCAGCAATCGGGGGGGTGACCAAGAGACCCAGTACTTC. Its protein product is CASSNRGGDQETQYF. Looking up the rest from reference TRBV5-4 and TRBJ2-5 gives the full variable domain: ETGVTQSPTHLIKTRGQQVTLRCSSQSGHNTVSWYQQALGQGPQFIFQYYREEENGRGNFPPRFSGLQFPNYSSELNVNALELDDSALYLCASSNRGGDQETQYFGPGTRLLVL.

The gene calls are TRBV4-2 and TRBJ2-1, with TRBD2 matching 10 bases. This CDR3 is built from 15 residues. Per germline, CDR1 LGHNA and CDR2 YNFKEQ. V gave up 1 base and J gave up 6 bases; unmatched junction bases: 3. Here the CDR3 DNA reads TGTGCCAGCAGCCAAGGAAGCGGGGGGGTCAATGAGCAGTTCTTC. This sequence encodes CASSQGSGGVNEQFF.

This clone was found a few times. The CDR3 region is CASSLGTSGEVYNEQFF. The CDR3, as DNA: TGTGCCAGCAGCCTCGGGACTAGCGGGGAGGTCTACAATGAGCAGTTCTTC. The V gene is TRBV7-9, the J gene TRBJ2-1; 13 nucleotides agree with TRBD2. This CDR3 spans 17 amino acids. V lost 5 bases, J lost 3 bases, and 7 bases stayed unmatched. Germline V gene data show CDR1 as SEHNR and CDR2 as FQNEAQ (reference sequence).

This clone occurred a few times. This chain uses TRBV29-1 with TRBJ1-1; D remains ambiguous. The V gene's germline CDR1 is SQVTM and CDR2 ANQGSEA. V lost 5 bases and J 8 bases, leaving 12 bases between the germline ends. CDR3 length equals 11 residues. The CDR3 here is CSVSRVQEAFF. The CDR3 coding sequence is TGCAGCGTTTCGAGGGTGCAAGAAGCTTTCTTT.